This T cell receptor (beta chain) stems from a study of cytomegalovirus exposure and HLA in healthy donors. 13 Jbeta primers and 60 Vbeta primers were used for the PCR. This table comes from immunoSEQ multiplex PCR, and its TCRdb copy is limited to in-frame clones, with some not included. The sample gives about 180,000 clones, 80% of which show up once; around 1.9% is in the top ten. The receptor was derived from a woman aged 25 to 39 in good health and CMV-seronegative. Material for sequencing was PBMCs.

The CDR3 loop is CASSSGTLNQPQHF. CDR3 DNA sequence: TGTGCCAGCAGCTCCGGGACACTGAATCAGCCCCAGCATTTT. V is TRBV13 and J is TRBJ1-5; a possible D gene is TRBD1 (6 bases). V was cut by 4 bases and J by 4 bases, with 11 bases left in between. The germline CDR1 and CDR2 sequences are PRHDT and FYEKMQ (reference sequence). This CDR3 region has 14 residues.